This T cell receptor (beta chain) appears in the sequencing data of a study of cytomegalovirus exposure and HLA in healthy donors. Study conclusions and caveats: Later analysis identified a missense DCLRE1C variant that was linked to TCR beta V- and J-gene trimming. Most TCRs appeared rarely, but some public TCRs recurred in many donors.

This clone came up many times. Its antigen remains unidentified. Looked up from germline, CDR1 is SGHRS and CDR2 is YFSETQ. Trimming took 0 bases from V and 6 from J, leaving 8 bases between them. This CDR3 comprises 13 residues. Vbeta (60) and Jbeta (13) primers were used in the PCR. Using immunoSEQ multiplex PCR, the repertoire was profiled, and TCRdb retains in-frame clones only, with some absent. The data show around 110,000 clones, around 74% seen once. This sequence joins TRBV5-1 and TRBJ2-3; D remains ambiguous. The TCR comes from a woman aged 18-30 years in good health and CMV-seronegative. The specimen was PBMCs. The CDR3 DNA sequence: TGCGCCAGCAGCTTGGGTTTCGGGGATACGCAGTATTTT. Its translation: CASSLGFGDTQYF.